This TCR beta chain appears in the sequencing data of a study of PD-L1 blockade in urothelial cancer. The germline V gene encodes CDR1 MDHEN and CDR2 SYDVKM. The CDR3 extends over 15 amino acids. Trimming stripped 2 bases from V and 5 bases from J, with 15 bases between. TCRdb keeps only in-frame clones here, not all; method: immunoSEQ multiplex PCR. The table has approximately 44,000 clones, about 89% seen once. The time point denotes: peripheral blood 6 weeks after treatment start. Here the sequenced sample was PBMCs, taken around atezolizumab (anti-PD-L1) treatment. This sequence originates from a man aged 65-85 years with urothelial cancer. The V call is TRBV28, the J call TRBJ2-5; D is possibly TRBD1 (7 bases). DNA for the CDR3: TGTGCCAGCAGTTTACAAAAGGGGGCGGGGGAGACCCAGTACTTC. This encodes CASSLQKGAGETQYF. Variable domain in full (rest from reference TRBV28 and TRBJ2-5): DVKVTQSSRYLVKRTGEKVFLECVQDMDHENMFWYRQDPGLGLRLIYFSYDVKMKEKGDIPEGYSVSREKKERFSLILESASTNQTSMYLCASSLQKGAGETQYFGPGTRLLVL.